This T cell receptor (beta chain) was found in a study of breast tumors, draining lymph nodes, adjacent tissues. The study's findings and limits: Tumor and nontumor repertoires were significantly more similar in luminal-like than in basal-like breast cancer. Data only fit, rather than demonstrated, lymph node origin of most tumor T cells. Compared with lymph nodes, tumors were less diverse; compared with nontumor tissue, more.

The lymph nodes were axillary draining lymph nodes from breast cancer patients. TCRdb recomputed calls from the multiplex PCR reads with MiXCR, one row per CDR3 protein. The table records about 110,000 distinct CDR3 sequences, about 31% of them present only once. This clonotype was recorded at least ten times. Its antigen is not known. CDR3 length: 19 residues. Trimming at V came to 5 bases and at J to 4 bases, leaving 16 bases not matched to a gene. Germline V CDR1 and CDR2: SGHTA, FQGNSA. This receptor was taken from a female donor with breast cancer. Some clones in this sample may be carry-over from other donors' samples. The gene calls are TRBV7-2 and TRBJ2-3; 12 bases align to TRBD2. Sequenced: axillary lymph node tissue. CDR3: CASSPQASGGATGADTQYF. The CDR3 DNA reads as TGTGCCAGCAGCCCGCAAGCTAGCGGGGGGGCAACGGGGGCAGATACGCAGTATTTT.